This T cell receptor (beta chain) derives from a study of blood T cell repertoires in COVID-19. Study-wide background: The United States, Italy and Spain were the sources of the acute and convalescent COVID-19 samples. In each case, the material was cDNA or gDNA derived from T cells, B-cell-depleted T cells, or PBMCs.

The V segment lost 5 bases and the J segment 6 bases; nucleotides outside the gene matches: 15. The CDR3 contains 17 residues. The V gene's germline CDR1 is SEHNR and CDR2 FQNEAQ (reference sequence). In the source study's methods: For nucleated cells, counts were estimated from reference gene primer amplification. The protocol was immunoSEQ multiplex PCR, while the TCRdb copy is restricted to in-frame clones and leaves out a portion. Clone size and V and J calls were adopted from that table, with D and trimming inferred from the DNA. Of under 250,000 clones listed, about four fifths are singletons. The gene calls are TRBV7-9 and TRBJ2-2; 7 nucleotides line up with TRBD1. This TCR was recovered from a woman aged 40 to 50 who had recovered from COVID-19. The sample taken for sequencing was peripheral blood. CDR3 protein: CASSRMVWDSESGELFF. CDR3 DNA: TGTGCCAGCAGCCGGATGGTGTGGGACAGCGAATCCGGGGAGCTGTTTTTT.